The rows below give T cell receptor beta chains drawn from one sample of a study of human T cells and chemical hapten exposure. TCRdb recomputed calls from the RACE reads with MiXCR, one row per CDR3 protein. The table records 300,000 to 400,000 distinct CDR3 sequences, around 5.5% of them present only once. Sequenced here: whole blood, sampled in connection with sensitization to the hapten diphenylcyclopropenone (DPC). These receptors came from a woman aged 45-60 years with alopecia areata. Some clones in this sample may be carry-over from other donors' samples. Both conserved end residues are part of each CDR3. The order of the fields is D gene, J gene, clone size, V gene, CDR3 DNA, CDR3 protein. A D gene is named only where the DNA matches it firmly. For some rows the clone size is stated as once, few or many, or as a class when expanded; others skip it.

D gene: TRBD2; J gene: TRBJ2-1; clone size: many; V gene: TRBV7-9; CDR3 DNA: TGTGCCAGCAGCTTAAGCCAACTAGCGGGAGGGTCCTACAATGAGCAGTTCTTC; CDR3 protein: CASSLSQLAGGSYNEQFF
D gene: TRBD1; J gene: TRBJ2-4; clone size: many; V gene: TRBV7-3; CDR3 DNA: TGTGCCAGCAGCTCCGGACAGGGCCAGCTACAATACTTC; CDR3 protein: CASSSGQGQLQYF
D gene: NA; J gene: TRBJ2-5; clone size: many; V gene: TRBV12-3/TRBV12-4; CDR3 DNA: TGTGCCAGCAGTGCCCCGGGTGGTCCGGAAGAGACCCAGTACTTC; CDR3 protein: CASSAPGGPEETQYF
D gene: NA; J gene: TRBJ2-3; clone size: few; V gene: TRBV6-5; CDR3 DNA: TGTGCCAGCAGTTACGGCGGCCCAGATACGCAGTATTTT; CDR3 protein: CASSYGGPDTQYF
D gene: NA; J gene: TRBJ2-7; clone size: NA; V gene: TRBV11-3; CDR3 DNA: TGTGCCAGCAGCTTAGGCCAGATTGGCGAGCAGTACTTC; CDR3 protein: CASSLGQIGEQYF
D gene: NA; J gene: TRBJ1-4; clone size: many; V gene: TRBV12-3/TRBV12-4; CDR3 DNA: TGTGCCAGCAGTTCCCCCACAGACAGCCAAGGGGAAAAACTGTTTTTT; CDR3 protein: CASSSPTDSQGEKLFF
D gene: NA; J gene: TRBJ1-2; clone size: NA; V gene: TRBV6-2/TRBV6-3; CDR3 DNA: TGTGCCAGCACCTCCGCCAACATTCGAGGCTATGGCTACACCTTC; CDR3 protein: CASTSANIRGYGYTF
D gene: TRBD1; J gene: TRBJ2-5; clone size: NA; V gene: TRBV12-3/TRBV12-4; CDR3 DNA: TGTGCCAGCACTGTTGGAACCGGGACAGCTACTCAAGAGACCCAGTACTTC; CDR3 protein: CASTVGTGTATQETQYF
D gene: TRBD2; J gene: TRBJ2-1; clone size: many; V gene: TRBV7-4; CDR3 DNA: TGTGCCAGCAGCCCGCGACTAGCGGGCTTCTACAATGAGCAGTTCTTC; CDR3 protein: CASSPRLAGFYNEQFF
D gene: NA; J gene: TRBJ1-1; clone size: many; V gene: TRBV20-1; CDR3 DNA: TGCAGTGCCGACATGATGTGGGGGGCGAACACTGAAGCTTTCTTT; CDR3 protein: CSADMMWGANTEAFF
D gene: NA; J gene: TRBJ2-1; clone size: few; V gene: TRBV12-3/TRBV12-4; CDR3 DNA: TGTGCCAGCAGTTTAGGGGGGATGTTCTACAATGAGCAGTTCTTC; CDR3 protein: CASSLGGMFYNEQFF
D gene: TRBD2; J gene: TRBJ2-3; clone size: NA; V gene: TRBV9; CDR3 DNA: TGTGCCAGCAGCGTAGCCCTAGCGGGATTGGATACGCAGTATTTT; CDR3 protein: CASSVALAGLDTQYF
D gene: NA; J gene: TRBJ2-5; clone size: many; V gene: TRBV15; CDR3 DNA: TGTGCCACCAGCAGAGATGGCGGACAAGAGACCCAGTACTTC; CDR3 protein: CATSRDGGQETQYF
D gene: TRBD1; J gene: TRBJ2-3; clone size: many; V gene: TRBV12-3/TRBV12-4; CDR3 DNA: TGTGCCAGCAGTTCCGCCGGGACAGGGGAGTATTTT; CDR3 protein: CASSSAGTGEYF
D gene: NA; J gene: TRBJ2-1; clone size: many; V gene: TRBV7-9; CDR3 DNA: TGTGCCAGCAGCGATACCGACAATGAGCAGTTCTTC; CDR3 protein: CASSDTDNEQFF
D gene: TRBD2; J gene: TRBJ2-2; clone size: many; V gene: TRBV11-1; CDR3 DNA: TGTGCCAGCAGCCTCGACGATTCGGGACTAGCGGGCGACTTTATGAACACCGGGGAGCTGTTTTTT; CDR3 protein: CASSLDDSGLAGDFMNTGELFF
D gene: TRBD2; J gene: TRBJ2-1; clone size: NA; V gene: TRBV10-3; CDR3 DNA: TGTGCCACTGGCGGGGGGGCCTTGGATGAGCAGTTCTTC; CDR3 protein: CATGGGALDEQFF
D gene: TRBD1; J gene: TRBJ2-3; clone size: many; V gene: TRBV28; CDR3 DNA: TGTGCCAGCAGTTCGGGACAGTGGCCAGATACGCAGTATTTT; CDR3 protein: CASSSGQWPDTQYF
D gene: TRBD2; J gene: TRBJ2-3; clone size: few; V gene: TRBV6-5; CDR3 DNA: TGTGCCAGCAGACTGGCGGCGCTAGCGGGAACAGATACGCAGTATTTT; CDR3 protein: CASRLAALAGTDTQYF
D gene: NA; J gene: TRBJ2-3; clone size: NA; V gene: TRBV6-6; CDR3 DNA: TGTGCCAGCAGTTACTCCCCAGCCACAGATACGCAGTATTTT; CDR3 protein: CASSYSPATDTQYF
D gene: NA; J gene: TRBJ2-2; clone size: few; V gene: TRBV6-1; CDR3 DNA: TGTGCCTCCACACCGAACACCGGGGAGCTGTTTTTT; CDR3 protein: CASTPNTGELFF
D gene: NA; J gene: TRBJ2-4; clone size: many; V gene: TRBV14; CDR3 DNA: TGTGCCAGCAGCCAGAAAACAGGGAGACTAGCCAAAAACATTCAGTACTTC; CDR3 protein: CASSQKTGRLAKNIQYF
D gene: TRBD2; J gene: TRBJ2-1; clone size: many; V gene: TRBV6-6; CDR3 DNA: TGTGCCGTCCACGGGGGGACTACCTACAATGAGCAGTTCTTC; CDR3 protein: CAVHGGTTYNEQFF
D gene: TRBD2; J gene: TRBJ2-3; clone size: NA; V gene: TRBV18; CDR3 DNA: TGTGCCAGCTCACCGATTGATAGCGGGATCCCTATCACAGATACGCAGTATTTT; CDR3 protein: CASSPIDSGIPITDTQYF
D gene: NA; J gene: TRBJ2-1; clone size: NA; V gene: TRBV4-1; CDR3 DNA: TGCGCCAGCAGACCCACAGGGTCCAATGAGCAGTTCTTC; CDR3 protein: CASRPTGSNEQFF
D gene: NA; J gene: TRBJ2-2; clone size: NA; V gene: TRBV20-1; CDR3 DNA: TGCAGTGCCCCGGACATAACCGGGGAGCTGTTTTTT; CDR3 protein: CSAPDITGELFF
D gene: NA; J gene: TRBJ1-1; clone size: few; V gene: TRBV28; CDR3 DNA: TGTGCCAGCAGCCCCCCCGCAGGACAGCAGACAACTGAAGCTTTCTTT; CDR3 protein: CASSPPAGQQTTEAFF
D gene: TRBD2; J gene: TRBJ2-1; clone size: many; V gene: TRBV7-9; CDR3 DNA: TGTGCCAGCAGCGCGGGACTAGCGGGCTACAATGAGCAGTTCTTC; CDR3 protein: CASSAGLAGYNEQFF
D gene: TRBD2; J gene: TRBJ2-7; clone size: many; V gene: TRBV5-1; CDR3 DNA: TGCGCCAGCAGCACCAAGACTAGCGGGAGTAGCGAGCAGTACTTC; CDR3 protein: CASSTKTSGSSEQYF
D gene: NA; J gene: TRBJ2-3; clone size: NA; V gene: TRBV6-6; CDR3 DNA: TGTGCCAGCAGTTGGGGAGAAGTCACAGATACGCAGTATTTT; CDR3 protein: CASSWGEVTDTQYF